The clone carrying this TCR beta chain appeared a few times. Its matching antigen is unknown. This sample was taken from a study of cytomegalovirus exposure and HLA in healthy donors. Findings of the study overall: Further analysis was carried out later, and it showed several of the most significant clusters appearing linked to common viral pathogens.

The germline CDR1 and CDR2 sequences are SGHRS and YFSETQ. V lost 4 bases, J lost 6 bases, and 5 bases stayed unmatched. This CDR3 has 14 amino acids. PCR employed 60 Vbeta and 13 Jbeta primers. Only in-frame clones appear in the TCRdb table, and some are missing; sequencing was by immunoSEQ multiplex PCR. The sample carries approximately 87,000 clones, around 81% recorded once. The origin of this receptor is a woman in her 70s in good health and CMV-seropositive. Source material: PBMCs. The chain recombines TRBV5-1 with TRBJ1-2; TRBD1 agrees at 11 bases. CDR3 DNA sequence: TGCGCCAGCAGCCCCGGACAGGGGGCGCATGGCTACACCTTC. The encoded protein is CASSPGQGAHGYTF.